These 29 T cell receptor beta chains share one sample of origin, sequenced in a study of early T cells in non-severe SARS-CoV-2 infection. TCRdb passed the 5' RACE reads through MiXCR, listing each CDR3 protein once. The repertoire consists of roughly 80,000 distinct CDR3 sequences, with 6% to 7% occurring once and the leading ten covering roughly 8.1%. Sequenced sample: whole blood. The receptors here all came from an adult who was a healthcare worker with PCR-confirmed SARS-CoV-2 infection or an uninfected control (not recorded which).

Comment on this clonotype: A clone one base away is much larger, so this may be a read error. This chain connects TRBV5-1 to TRBJ2-2, with 7 bases fitting TRBD1. Germline values: CDR1 SGHRS, CDR2 YFSETQ. The CDR3 extends over 14 amino acids. CDR3 region: CTSNPDRDAGELFF. CDR3 nucleotides: TGCACCAGCAACCCCGACAGGGACGCCGGGGAGCTGTTTTTT.

V usage is TRBV4-3 and J usage is TRBJ2-7; D perhaps matches TRBD2 (5 bases). This CDR3 has 13 residues. Trimming removed 2 bases at V and 0 bases at J, with 5 bases between. CDR1 is LGHNA, CDR2 YSLEER, per germline. CDR3 in DNA: TGCGCCAGCAGCCAAACTAGCTCCTACGAGCAGTACTTC. Its protein product is CASSQTSSYEQYF.

V gene TRBV29-1 combines with J gene TRBJ1-2; a weak D match, TRBD1 (5 bases). Trimming removed 4 bases from V and 8 bases from J, with 14 bases in between. Germline loops: CDR1 SQVTM, CDR2 ANQGSEA. The CDR3 runs 12 residues. The CDR3 DNA reads as TGCAGCGTTGTCGGGCAGGGCAGCGGCTACACCTTC. This gives the protein CSVVGQGSGYTF.

This chain joins TRBV2 and TRBJ2-3; TRBD2 aligns across 11 bases. CDR1 and CDR2 from the germline V gene are SNHLY and FYNNEI. V gave up 5 bases and J gave up 4 bases; unmatched junction bases: 5. The CDR3 covers 15 residues. This CDR3 is CASSPGLAASDTQYF. CDR3 nucleotide sequence: TGTGCCAGCAGTCCGGGACTAGCGGCCTCAGATACGCAGTATTTT.

The V gene is TRBV5-1, the J gene TRBJ2-7, with TRBD2 matching over 7 bases. The V segment lost 0 bases and the J segment 3 bases; nucleotides outside the gene matches: 6. Germline lookup yields CDR1 SGHRS and CDR2 YFSETQ. CDR3 size: 15 residues. CDR3 amino acids: CASSLDGGIYYEQYF. The CDR3 DNA is TGCGCCAGCAGCTTGGACGGGGGGATTTACTACGAGCAGTACTTC.

This clonotype was detected only a few times. This sequence joins TRBV29-1 and TRBJ2-7; D is uncertain. Germline V gives CDR1 SQVTM, CDR2 ANQGSEA. This CDR3 region has 12 residues. Trimming pared 2 bases from V and 6 bases from J, leaving 11 bases between. The CDR3 coding sequence is TGCAGCGTTGAACGGGTTGGTGGCGAGCAGTACTTC. It yields the protein CSVERVGGEQYF.

The rearrangement links TRBV6-5 to TRBJ2-1; D perhaps matches TRBD1 (6 bases). Between the trimmed V and J ends, which lost 6 bases and 12 bases, there was a span of 12 bases. The length of the CDR3 is 11 residues. CDR1 is MNHEY and CDR2 is SVGAGI in the germline V gene. The CDR3 loop reads CASSLGGGQFF. The CDR3 region has the DNA TGTGCCAGCAGCCTTGGGGGCGGGCAGTTCTTC.

This clonotype was counted many times. The chain is built from TRBV29-1 and TRBJ2-4; D is uncertain. Trimming took 4 bases from V and 6 from J, leaving 16 bases between them. This CDR3 has 14 residues. Germline-derived CDR1 and CDR2 are SQVTM and ANQGSEA. The CDR3: CSVVSALGGNIQYF. The CDR3 DNA sequence: TGCAGCGTTGTATCGGCGCTTGGTGGAAACATTCAGTACTTC.

In its sample, this clonotype was seen a few times. The rearrangement links TRBV18 to TRBJ2-4, with TRBD2 as a possible D gene (6 bases). Germline V lookup: CDR1 KGHSH, CDR2 LQKENI. The CDR3 extends over 12 amino acids. Trimming pared 2 bases from V and 8 bases from J, leaving 7 bases between. CDR3 protein: CASSPRRDIQYF. The CDR3 DNA follows: TGTGCCAGCTCACCAAGGAGGGACATTCAGTACTTC.

The V gene is TRBV29-1, the J gene TRBJ2-5; D uncertain. Germline lookup yields CDR1 SQVTM and CDR2 ANQGSEA. The ends were cut back, 2 bases at V and 0 bases at J, with 7 bases in the middle. The CDR3 extends over 13 amino acids. The CDR3 loop reads CSVEQAYQETQYF. CDR3 nucleotide sequence: TGCAGCGTTGAACAGGCGTACCAAGAGACCCAGTACTTC.

There are a few counts of this clonotype. The gene calls are TRBV10-1 and TRBJ1-6; tentatively, D is TRBD1 (5 bases). The V and J ends lost 3 bases and 11 bases respectively, with 14 bases between them. Looked up from germline, CDR1 is WNHNN and CDR2 is SYGVQD (reference sequence). This CDR3 comprises 14 residues. The CDR3 DNA is TGCGCCAGCAGTGAATACCGGGGACGGACACCCCTCCACTTT. Translating gives CASSEYRGRTPLHF.

This chain uses TRBV7-6 with TRBJ1-6; no firm D call. V was cut by 4 bases and J by 5 bases, with 9 bases left in between. The CDR3 spans 14 residues. From germline, CDR1 is SGHVS and CDR2 FNYEAQ. The CDR3 coding sequence is TGTGCCAGCAGCTCGGGCCGCGATAATTCACCCCTCCACTTT. Its translation: CASSSGRDNSPLHF.

This clonotype was seen a few times. The gene calls are TRBV6-2 or TRBV6-3 and TRBJ2-7, with D perhaps matching TRBD1 (5 bases). The ends were cut back, 5 bases at V and 4 bases at J, with 9 bases in the middle. This CDR3 region has 12 residues. Germline V lookup: CDR1 MNHEY, CDR2 SVGEGT. CDR3 in amino acids: CASSEGVYEQYF. DNA of the CDR3: TGTGCCAGCAGTGAAGGGGTTTACGAGCAGTACTTC.

The chain combines TRBV11-2 with TRBJ1-1; D is perhaps TRBD1 (6 bases). V was cut by 4 bases and J by 0 bases, with 12 bases left in between. CDR3 size: 15 residues. The V gene's germline CDR1 is SGHAT and CDR2 FQNNGV. The CDR3 spells CASSSSDRMNTEAFF. In DNA, the CDR3 is TGTGCCAGCAGCTCCAGCGACAGGATGAACACTGAAGCTTTCTTT.

This clonotype was seen at least ten times. The rearrangement links TRBV29-1 to TRBJ2-7; D tentatively fits TRBD1 or TRBD2 (6 bases each). The length of the CDR3 is 11 residues. V lost 6 bases, J lost 3 bases, and 9 bases lay in between. Germline V gene data show CDR1 as SQVTM and CDR2 as ANQGSEA. The CDR3 DNA follows: TGCAGCGTGGGGGGCTACTACGAGCAGTACTTC. Amino acid sequence: CSVGGYYEQYF.

The table lists this clonotype with a few counts. This sequence joins TRBV5-6 and TRBJ2-7; 9 bases match TRBD2. V was clipped by 0 bases and J by 7 bases; unmatched bases: 8. This CDR3 is built from 15 residues. The germline CDR1 and CDR2 sequences are SGHDT and YYEEEE. The CDR3 sequence is CASSLVASGTGEQYF. In DNA form, the CDR3 reads TGTGCCAGCAGCTTGGTTGCTAGCGGGACGGGTGAGCAGTACTTC.

This clonotype came up many times. The chain uses TRBV4-1 and TRBJ2-3; 11 bases align to TRBD2. V was clipped by 0 bases and J by 4 bases; unmatched bases: 9. The CDR3 spans 18 residues. Germline CDR1 reads MGHRA; CDR2 reads YSYEKL. The DNA of the CDR3 is TGCGCCAGCAGCCAAGATATACTAGCGGGAGAAAGTGCAGATACGCAGTATTTT. It yields the protein CASSQDILAGESADTQYF.

DNA for the CDR3: TGTGCCACCAGCAGAGGGACGGATAGCTCCTACGAGCAGTACTTC. This codes for CATSRGTDSSYEQYF. The V and J genes are TRBV15 and TRBJ2-7; D is unclear. Germline V gene lookup returns CDR1 LNHNV and CDR2 YYDKDF (reference sequence). This CDR3 contains 15 residues. V shed 1 base and J shed 0 bases, with 10 bases lying between them.

The V and J genes are TRBV29-1 and TRBJ1-1; D unresolved. The CDR3 consists of 11 residues. V dropped 4 bases and J dropped 5 bases, with 8 bases sitting between them. Germline V lookup: CDR1 SQVTM, CDR2 ANQGSEA. The CDR3 DNA follows: TGCAGCGTTGCACGGGAAACTGAAGCTTTCTTT. This gives the protein CSVARETEAFF.

This clonotype was recorded many times. The chain recombines TRBV4-3 with TRBJ2-1; D remains ambiguous. CDR1 is LGHNA and CDR2 is YSLEER in the germline V gene. The V end lost 0 bases, the J end lost 1 base, and 7 bases lay between the germline ends. The CDR3 consists of 15 residues. CDR3 nucleotide sequence: TGCGCCAGCAGCCAAGATACCGGATCCTACAATGAGCAGTTCTTC. It codes for CASSQDTGSYNEQFF.

This clonotype was detected many times. The chain carries TRBV9 and TRBJ2-3, with 12 bases lining up with TRBD2. Germline trimming cut 3 bases from V and 2 bases from J; bases unmatched to any gene: 10. Germline-derived CDR1 and CDR2 are SGDLS and YYNGEE. The CDR3 length is 18 residues. CDR3: CASSGTGTSGSNTDTQYF. The CDR3 DNA reads as TGTGCCAGCAGCGGAACCGGGACTAGCGGGTCGAACACAGATACGCAGTATTTT.

This clonotype was observed a few times. The chain has TRBV7-8 and TRBJ1-6; 10 bases map to TRBD1. Unmatched junction bases numbered 10, after V lost 4 bases and J lost 4 bases. The CDR3 is 18 residues long. Germline V gives CDR1 SGHVS, CDR2 FQNEAQ. The CDR3 loop reads CASSYPETGGAYNSPLHF. In nucleotides, the CDR3 is TGTGCCAGCAGCTACCCGGAGACAGGGGGCGCGTATAATTCACCCCTCCACTTT. Looking up the rest from reference TRBV7-8 and TRBJ1-6 gives the full variable domain: GAGVSQSPRYKVAKRGQDVALRCDPISGHVSLFWYQQALGQGPEFLTYFQNEAQLDKSGLPSDRFFAERPEGSVSTLKIQRTQQEDSAVYLCASSYPETGGAYNSPLHFGNGTRLTVT.

This clonotype was seen a handful of times. The chain combines TRBV28 with TRBJ2-3; 12 bases match TRBD1. The trim removed 6 bases at V and 10 bases at J, leaving 8 bases unmatched. CDR3 length: 14 residues. The germline CDR1 and CDR2 sequences are MDHEN and SYDVKM. The DNA of the CDR3 is TGTGCCAGCAGGCCGGGACAGGGGGCGCGGGCGCAGTATTTT. Translated, it gives CASRPGQGARAQYF.

This clonotype was observed a handful of times. This chain uses TRBV7-2 with TRBJ2-3, with D unresolved. Deletions cut 1 base from V and 8 bases from J, with 7 bases between. CDR3 size: 12 residues. Per germline, CDR1 SGHTA and CDR2 FQGNSA. The CDR3, as DNA: TGTGCCAGCAGCTTAGGGCATGCTACGCAGTATTTT. As protein: CASSLGHATQYF. Full variable domain (missing parts from reference TRBV7-2 and TRBJ2-3): GAGVSQSPSNKVTEKGKDVELRCDPISGHTALYWYRQSLGQGLEFLIYFQGNSAPDKSGLPSDRFSAERTGGSVSTLTIQRTQQEDSAVYLCASSLGHATQYFGPGTRLTVL.

This clonotype was counted only a few times. CDR3 residues: CASQSGGAGNQPQHF. In nucleotides, the CDR3 is TGTGCCAGCCAATCTGGAGGGGCAGGCAATCAGCCCCAGCATTTT. V gene TRBV27 combines with J gene TRBJ1-5, with D perhaps matching TRBD1 (5 bases). V lost 8 bases, J lost 2 bases, and 16 bases lay in between. The germline V gene encodes CDR1 MNHEY and CDR2 SMNVEV (reference sequence). The CDR3 totals 15 residues.

This clonotype was detected many times. The genes are TRBV19 and TRBJ1-6; no firm D call. Germline CDR1 is LNHDA and CDR2 is SQIVND (reference sequence). The CDR3 consists of 13 residues. The V end was cut by 0 bases, the J end by 8 bases, with 5 bases between. The CDR3 spells CASSIDRDSPLHF. The CDR3 DNA reads TGTGCCAGTAGTATAGATCGGGATTCACCCCTCCACTTT.

This clonotype was recorded at least ten times. The chain recombines TRBV2 with TRBJ2-2; 8 bases map to TRBD1. The CDR3 runs 16 residues. The V and J ends lost 6 bases and 1 base, in that order; junction bases with no gene match: 7. Germline V gene lookup returns CDR1 SNHLY and CDR2 FYNNEI. CDR3 coding DNA: TGTGCCAGCAGAGCCCACAGGGGGAAGAACACCGGGGAGCTGTTTTTT. Encoded protein: CASRAHRGKNTGELFF. The full variable domain, completed using reference TRBV2 and TRBJ2-2, is EPEVTQTPSHQVTQMGQEVILRCVPISNHLYFYWYRQILGQKVEFLVSFYNNEISEKSEIFDDQFSVERPDGSNFTLKIRSTKLEDSAMYFCASRAHRGKNTGELFFGEGSRLTVL.

This clonotype was seen many times. V is TRBV14 and J is TRBJ1-6; tentative D call: TRBD1 (6 bases). Trimming took 5 bases from V and 9 from J, leaving 14 bases between them. The CDR3 totals 14 residues. The germline V gene encodes CDR1 SGHDN and CDR2 FVKESK. Here the CDR3 reads CASSITGQTSPLHF. The CDR3 nucleotides read TGTGCCAGCAGCATCACGGGACAAACTTCACCCCTCCACTTT.

This rearrangement joins TRBV25-1 to TRBJ1-1; 7 bases are a match to TRBD1. Germline lookup yields CDR1 MGHDK and CDR2 SYGVNS. The trim removed 5 bases at V and 5 bases at J, leaving 14 bases unmatched. The CDR3 spans 16 residues. CDR3 amino acids: CASSQTTGPLGTEAFF. The CDR3 coding sequence is TGTGCCAGCAGTCAAACGACAGGGCCCCTGGGTACTGAAGCTTTCTTT. Full variable domain (remainder filled in from reference TRBV25-1 and TRBJ1-1): EADIYQTPRYLVIGTGKKITLECSQTMGHDKMYWYQQDPGMELHLIHYSYGVNSTEKGDLSSESTVSRIRTEHFPLTLESARPSHTSQYLCASSQTTGPLGTEAFFGQGTRLTVV.